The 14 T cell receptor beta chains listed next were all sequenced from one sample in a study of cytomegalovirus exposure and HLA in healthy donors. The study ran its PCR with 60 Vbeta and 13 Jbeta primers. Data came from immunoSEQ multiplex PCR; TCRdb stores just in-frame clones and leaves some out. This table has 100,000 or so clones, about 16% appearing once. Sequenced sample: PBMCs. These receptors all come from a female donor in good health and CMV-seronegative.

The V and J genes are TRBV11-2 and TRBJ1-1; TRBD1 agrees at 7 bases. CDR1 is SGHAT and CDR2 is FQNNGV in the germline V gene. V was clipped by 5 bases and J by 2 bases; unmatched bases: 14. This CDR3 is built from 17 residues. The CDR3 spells CASSHGPGGSSNTEAFF. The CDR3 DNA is TGTGCCAGCAGCCACGGGCCAGGGGGATCGAGTAACACTGAAGCTTTCTTT.

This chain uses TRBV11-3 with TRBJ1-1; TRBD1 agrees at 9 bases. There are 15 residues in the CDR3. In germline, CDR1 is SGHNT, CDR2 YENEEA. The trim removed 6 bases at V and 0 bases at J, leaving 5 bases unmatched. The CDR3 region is CASSQGTGLNTEAFF. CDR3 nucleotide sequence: TGTGCCAGCAGTCAAGGGACAGGGTTGAACACTGAAGCTTTCTTT.

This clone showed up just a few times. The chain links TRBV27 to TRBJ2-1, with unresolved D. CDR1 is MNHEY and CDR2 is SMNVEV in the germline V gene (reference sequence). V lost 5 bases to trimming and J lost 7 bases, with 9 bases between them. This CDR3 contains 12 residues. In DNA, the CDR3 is TGTGCCAGCAGTCATAGTCGGAATGAGCAGTTCTTC. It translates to CASSHSRNEQFF.

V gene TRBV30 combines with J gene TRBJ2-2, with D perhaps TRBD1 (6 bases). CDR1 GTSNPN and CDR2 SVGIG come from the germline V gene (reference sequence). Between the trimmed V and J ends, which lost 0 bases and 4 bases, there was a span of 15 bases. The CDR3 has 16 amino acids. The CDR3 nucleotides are TGTGCCTGGAGTGTACGGAGAACAGGGTCCACCGGGGAGCTGTTTTTT. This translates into CAWSVRRTGSTGELFF.

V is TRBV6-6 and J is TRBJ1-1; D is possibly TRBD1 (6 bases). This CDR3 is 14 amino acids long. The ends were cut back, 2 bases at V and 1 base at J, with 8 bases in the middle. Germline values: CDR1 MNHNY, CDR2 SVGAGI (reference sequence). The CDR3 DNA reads TGTGCCAGCAGTTACCAACAGGGGAACACTGAAGCTTTCTTT. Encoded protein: CASSYQQGNTEAFF.

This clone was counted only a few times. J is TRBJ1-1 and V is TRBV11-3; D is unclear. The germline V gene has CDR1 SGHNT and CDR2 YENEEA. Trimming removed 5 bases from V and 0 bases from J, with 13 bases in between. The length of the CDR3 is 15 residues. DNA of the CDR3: TGTGCCAGCAGCCCCGGACTGGGCTTGAACACTGAAGCTTTCTTT. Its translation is CASSPGLGLNTEAFF.

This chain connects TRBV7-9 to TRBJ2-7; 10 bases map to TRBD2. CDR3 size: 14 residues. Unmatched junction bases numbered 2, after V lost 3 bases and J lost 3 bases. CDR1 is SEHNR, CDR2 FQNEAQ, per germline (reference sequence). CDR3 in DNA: TGTGCCAGCAGCTTGGCTAGCGGGAGCTACGAGCAGTACTTC. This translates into CASSLASGSYEQYF.

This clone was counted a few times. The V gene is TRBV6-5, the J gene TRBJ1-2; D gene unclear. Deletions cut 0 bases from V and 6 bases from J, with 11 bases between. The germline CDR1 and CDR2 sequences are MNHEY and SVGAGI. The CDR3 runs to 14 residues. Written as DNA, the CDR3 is TGTGCCAGCAGTTACTCGGAGGGAGCGAATGGCTACACCTTC. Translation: CASSYSEGANGYTF.

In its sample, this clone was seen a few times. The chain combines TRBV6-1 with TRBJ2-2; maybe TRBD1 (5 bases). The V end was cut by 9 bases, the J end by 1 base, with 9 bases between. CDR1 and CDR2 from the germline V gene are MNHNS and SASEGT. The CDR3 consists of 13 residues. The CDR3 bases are TGTGCCAGTCTCGACAGGAACACCGGGGAGCTGTTTTTT. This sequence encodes CASLDRNTGELFF.

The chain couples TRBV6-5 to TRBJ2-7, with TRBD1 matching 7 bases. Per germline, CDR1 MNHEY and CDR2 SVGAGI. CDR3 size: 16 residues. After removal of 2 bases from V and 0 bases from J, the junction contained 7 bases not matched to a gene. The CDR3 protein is CASSYPDRASSYEQYF. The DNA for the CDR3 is TGTGCCAGCAGTTACCCAGACAGGGCAAGCTCCTACGAGCAGTACTTC.

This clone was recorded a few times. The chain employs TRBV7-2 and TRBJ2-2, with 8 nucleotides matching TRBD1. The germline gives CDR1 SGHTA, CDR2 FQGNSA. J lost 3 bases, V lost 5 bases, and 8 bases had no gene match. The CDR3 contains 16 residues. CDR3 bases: TGTGCCAGCAGCCTTCGCAGGGGGCCCGACACCGGGGAGCTGTTTTTT. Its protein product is CASSLRRGPDTGELFF.

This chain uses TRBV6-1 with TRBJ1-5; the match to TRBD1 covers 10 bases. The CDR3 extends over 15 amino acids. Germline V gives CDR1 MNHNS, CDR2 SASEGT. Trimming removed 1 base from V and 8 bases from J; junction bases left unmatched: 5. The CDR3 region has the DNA TGTGCCAGCAGTGAAGGGGGGACAGGGGTTGAGCCCCAGCATTTT. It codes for CASSEGGTGVEPQHF.

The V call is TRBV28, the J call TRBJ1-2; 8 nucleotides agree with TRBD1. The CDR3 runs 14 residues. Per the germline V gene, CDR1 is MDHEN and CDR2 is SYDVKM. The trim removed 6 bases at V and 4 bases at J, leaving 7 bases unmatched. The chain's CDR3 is CASRGQGLLYGYTF. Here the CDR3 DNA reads TGTGCCAGCAGAGGACAGGGCCTTCTCTATGGCTACACCTTC.

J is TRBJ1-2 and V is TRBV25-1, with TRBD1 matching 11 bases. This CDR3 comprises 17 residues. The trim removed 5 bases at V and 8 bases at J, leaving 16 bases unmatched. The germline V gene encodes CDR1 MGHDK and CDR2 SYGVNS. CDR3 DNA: TGTGCCAGCAGTATAACCGGGGACAGGGGGGCTTTCGGAGGCTACACCTTC. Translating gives CASSITGDRGAFGGYTF.